The 18 T cell receptor beta chains reported below all come from one sample, sequenced in a study of CD8 T cells in ankylosing spondylitis. A single record per CDR3 protein comes from TCRdb applying MiXCR to the 5' RACE reads. This sample has more than 100,000 distinct CDR3 sequences, with roughly 15% found just once. General study findings and limits: Made up of about eight highly homologous variants, a TCR beta motif appeared characteristic of ankylosing spondylitis blood.

Their cognate antigens are unknown. Sequencing input: blood, either unsorted or a sorted T cell fraction (not recorded which). The receptors shown here come from a male donor with ankylosing spondylitis.

This chain connects TRBV11-1 to TRBJ2-1, with 11 nucleotides matching TRBD2. CDR1 and CDR2 from the germline V gene are SGHAT and FQDESV (reference sequence). J lost 2 bases, V lost 6 bases, and 12 bases had no gene match. The CDR3 contains 18 residues. CDR3 coding DNA: TGTGCCAGCAGGGGAATACTAGCGGGAGAGACGACCTACAATGAGCAGTTCTTC. This translates into CASRGILAGETTYNEQFF. Variable domain in full (rest from reference TRBV11-1 and TRBJ2-1): EAEVAQSPRYKITEKSQAVAFWCDPISGHATLYWYRQILGQGPELLVQFQDESVVDDSQLPKDRFSAERLKGVDSTLKIQPAELGDSAMYLCASRGILAGETTYNEQFFGPGTRLTVL.

This clonotype has a handful of counts. This chain joins TRBV6-1 and TRBJ2-7, with unresolved D. Trimming cost V 4 bases and J 1 base, with 5 bases left between them. Germline CDR1 reads MNHNS; CDR2 reads SASEGT. The CDR3 spans 12 residues. The chain's CDR3 is CASSANSYEQYF. In DNA, the CDR3 is TGTGCCAGCAGTGCGAATTCCTACGAGCAGTACTTC.

The J gene is TRBJ1-2, the V gene TRBV27, with D unclear. Germline CDR1 is MNHEY and CDR2 is SMNVEV (reference sequence). V was shortened by 4 bases and J by 8 bases, with 8 bases between the two germline ends. The CDR3 covers 11 residues. The CDR3 here is CASSSAGGYTF. The CDR3, as DNA: TGTGCCAGCAGTTCGGCGGGAGGCTACACCTTC.

The chain employs TRBV12-3 or TRBV12-4 and TRBJ2-1, with TRBD2 matching 7 bases. The CDR3 has 14 residues. The V gene end was trimmed by 1 base and the J gene end by 9 bases; junction bases not matched to a gene: 6. The CDR3 DNA is TGTGCCAGCAGTTTAGGGACTAGTCGCGGTGAGCAGTTCTTC. As protein: CASSLGTSRGEQFF.

The table lists this clonotype with a few counts. V gene TRBV4-1 combines with J gene TRBJ1-4; 7 bases are a match to TRBD1. The CDR3 extends over 16 amino acids. Trimming at V came to 3 bases and at J to 3 bases, leaving 7 bases not matched to a gene. Germline V CDR1 and CDR2: MGHRA, YSYEKL. The CDR3 DNA reads TGCGCCAGCAGCCACAGGGGGGTCACTGCTAATGAAAAACTGTTTTTT. Its protein product is CASSHRGVTANEKLFF.

This clonotype was detected only a few times. V is TRBV18 and J is TRBJ2-1, with 9 bases aligning to TRBD2. Per the germline V gene, CDR1 is KGHSH and CDR2 is LQKENI. The CDR3 extends over 14 amino acids. After removal of 3 bases from V and 8 bases from J, the junction contained 5 bases not matched to a gene. For the CDR3, the DNA is TGTGCCAGCTCACCCGGGACTAGCACCCATGAGCAGTTCTTC. This codes for CASSPGTSTHEQFF.

This clonotype was recorded at least ten times. The chain couples TRBV5-1 to TRBJ2-1, with TRBD1 matching over 9 bases. CDR3 size: 14 residues. V was clipped by 4 bases and J by 5 bases; unmatched bases: 4. Germline CDR1 SGHRS, CDR2 YFSETQ. The CDR3 loop is CASSNRDRDNEQFF. CDR3 coding DNA: TGCGCCAGCAGCAACCGGGACAGGGACAATGAGCAGTTCTTC.

The chain couples TRBV18 to TRBJ2-5; the D is unclear. The V end lost 3 bases, the J end lost 3 bases, and 11 bases lay between the germline ends. Germline V gene sequence: CDR1 KGHSH, CDR2 LQKENI. The CDR3 is 14 residues long. In DNA form, the CDR3 reads TGTGCCAGCTCACCGGGTGAGACGAAAGAGACCCAGTACTTC. It codes for CASSPGETKETQYF.

This clonotype was counted a few times. The chain carries TRBV9 and TRBJ2-7; D perhaps matches TRBD2 (5 bases). The germline V gene has CDR1 SGDLS and CDR2 YYNGEE. This CDR3 has 14 amino acids. The germline V and J ends were trimmed by 0 bases and 2 bases, with 9 bases remaining between them. The CDR3 loop is CASSVGESPYEQYF. The CDR3 region has the DNA TGTGCCAGCAGCGTAGGGGAGAGCCCCTACGAGCAGTACTTC.

This chain links TRBV29-1 with TRBJ2-7, with D possibly being TRBD1 or TRBD2 (5 bases each). In germline, CDR1 is SQVTM, CDR2 ANQGSEA. V was trimmed by 3 bases and J by 0 bases, leaving 21 bases between them. The CDR3 runs to 17 residues. CDR3 nucleotide sequence: TGCAGCGTTGAGGGGCTACTAGGTAGGGGAGACTCCTACGAGCAGTACTTC. This codes for CSVEGLLGRGDSYEQYF.

The chain employs TRBV4-2 and TRBJ1-6; no clear D. Germline CDR1 is LGHNA and CDR2 is YNFKEQ. Trimming cost V 1 base and J 5 bases, with 6 bases left between them. The CDR3 covers 14 residues. CDR3 in DNA: TGTGCCAGCAGCCAAGCAAATAATAATTCACCCCTCCACTTT. As protein: CASSQANNNSPLHF.

This clonotype was seen once. The rearrangement uses TRBV7-9 and TRBJ2-6; D ambiguous. Trimming removed 5 bases from V and 4 bases from J, with 12 bases in between. In germline, CDR1 is SEHNR, CDR2 FQNEAQ (reference sequence). There are 15 residues in the CDR3. The DNA for the CDR3 is TGTGCCAGCAGCCCCCCATCCGCGGGGGCCAACGTCCTGACTTTC. Protein sequence: CASSPPSAGANVLTF.

The table lists this clonotype with a few counts. The chain employs TRBV27 and TRBJ1-5; D is unclear. The CDR3 extends over 14 amino acids. The germline V gene encodes CDR1 MNHEY and CDR2 SMNVEV (reference sequence). The ends were cut back, 8 bases at V and 7 bases at J, with 18 bases in the middle. The CDR3: CASGPTSGRQPQHF. Here the CDR3 DNA reads TGTGCCAGCGGGCCCACCTCTGGTAGGCAGCCCCAGCATTTT.

In this sample, this clonotype turned up a few times. The genes are TRBV20-1 and TRBJ2-1; D call uncertain. Germline values: CDR1 DFQATT, CDR2 SNEGSKA (reference sequence). The CDR3 sequence is 13 residues long. V was cut by 1 base and J by 4 bases, with 8 bases left in between. In DNA, the CDR3 is TGCAGTGCTAGAGGGGTGGGGTACAATGAGCAGTTCTTC. Translated: CSARGVGYNEQFF.

This clonotype has a count of ten or more. V gene TRBV20-1 combines with J gene TRBJ2-1, with D possibly matching TRBD2 (5 bases). The CDR3 loop spans 16 amino acids. Germline CDR1 reads DFQATT; CDR2 reads SNEGSKA (reference sequence). Trimming pared 2 bases from V and 8 bases from J, leaving 22 bases between. The CDR3 nucleotides read TGCAGTGCTAGACCTTGGACTCACCCCGAAGTGTATGAGCAGTTCTTC. As protein: CSARPWTHPEVYEQFF.

This chain links TRBV4-1 with TRBJ2-1; 8 bases map to TRBD2. CDR3 length: 15 amino acids. Germline-derived CDR1 and CDR2 are MGHRA and YSYEKL. Trimming removed 7 bases from V and 4 bases from J; junction bases left unmatched: 9. The DNA for the CDR3 is TGCGCCAGCACCGCCAGGGTAGCGGGATACAATGAGCAGTTCTTC. This encodes CASTARVAGYNEQFF.

The chain employs TRBV4-1 and TRBJ2-7; no reliable D call. The CDR3 runs to 14 residues. CDR1 is MGHRA and CDR2 is YSYEKL in the germline V gene. Deletions cut 1 base from V and 3 bases from J, with 10 bases between. The DNA for the CDR3 is TGCGCCAGCAGCCAAGGAACGGCGGACTACGAGCAGTACTTC. This codes for CASSQGTADYEQYF.

This clonotype was found a few times. This chain joins TRBV29-1 and TRBJ1-3, with D tentatively TRBD1 (5 bases). This CDR3 has 15 amino acids. CDR1 and CDR2 from the germline V gene are SQVTM and ANQGSEA. Trimming shortened V by 2 bases and J by 0 bases, and 11 bases separated the two germline ends. CDR3 nucleotides: TGCAGCGTTGAACAGGGACGGCTCTCTGGAAACACCATATATTTT. Protein product: CSVEQGRLSGNTIYF.